The clone carrying this TCR beta chain was detected a few times. This entry is derived from a study of blood T cells in healthy people across ages. Germline loops: CDR1 SGHAT, CDR2 FQDESV (reference sequence). This CDR3 has 17 residues. The use of a sample-barcoded 5' primer and a J-beta primer mix characterized a second PCR of about 7 to 12 cycles. TCRdb independently ran MiXCR on the 5' RACE reads; one entry per CDR3 protein. Found here are more than 1.4 million distinct CDR3 sequences, approximately 38% of them singletons; the top ten hold approximately 7.9%. Sequenced: blood. The chain employs TRBV11-1 and TRBJ2-1, with TRBD2 identical over 10 bases. The DNA end is a closer match to TRBJ2-7, so the J assignment may be wrong. The clonotype originates from a woman between 18 and 29 years old in good health. As DNA, the CDR3 is TGTGCCAGCAGCTCTCGACTAGCGGGTAGCTCCTACAATGAGCAGTACTTC. Protein product: CASSSRLAGSSYNEQYF.